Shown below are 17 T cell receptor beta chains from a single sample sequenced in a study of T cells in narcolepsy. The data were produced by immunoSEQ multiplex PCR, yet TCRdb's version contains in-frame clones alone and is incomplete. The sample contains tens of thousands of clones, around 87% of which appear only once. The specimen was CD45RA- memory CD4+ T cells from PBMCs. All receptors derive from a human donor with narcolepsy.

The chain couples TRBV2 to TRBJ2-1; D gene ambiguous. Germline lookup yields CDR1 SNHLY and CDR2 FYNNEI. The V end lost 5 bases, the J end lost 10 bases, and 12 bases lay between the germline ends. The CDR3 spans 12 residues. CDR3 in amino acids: CASSNTRAEQFF. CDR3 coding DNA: TGTGCCAGCAGTAACACTCGGGCGGAGCAGTTCTTC.

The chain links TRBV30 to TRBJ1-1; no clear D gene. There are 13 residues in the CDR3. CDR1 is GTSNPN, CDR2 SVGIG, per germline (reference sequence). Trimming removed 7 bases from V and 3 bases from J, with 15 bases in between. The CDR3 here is CAYNRVQDTEAFF. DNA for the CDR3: TGTGCCTACAACAGAGTGCAGGACACTGAAGCTTTCTTT.

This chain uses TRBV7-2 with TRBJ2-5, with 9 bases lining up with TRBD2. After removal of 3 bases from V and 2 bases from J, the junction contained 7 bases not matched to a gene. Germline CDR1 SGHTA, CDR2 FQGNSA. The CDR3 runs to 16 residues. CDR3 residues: CASSFSSGALQETQYF. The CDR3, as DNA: TGTGCCAGCAGCTTCTCTAGCGGGGCGCTTCAAGAGACCCAGTACTTC.

CDR3 DNA sequence: TGTGCCAGCAGCCAAGCAGGGGAATCCAATCAGCCCCAGCATTTT. Translation: CASSQAGESNQPQHF. The chain combines TRBV4-2 with TRBJ1-5, with D tentatively TRBD1 (6 bases). Trimming removed 1 base from V and 3 bases from J, with 10 bases in between. Germline V gene sequence: CDR1 LGHNA, CDR2 YNFKEQ. This CDR3 is 15 amino acids long.

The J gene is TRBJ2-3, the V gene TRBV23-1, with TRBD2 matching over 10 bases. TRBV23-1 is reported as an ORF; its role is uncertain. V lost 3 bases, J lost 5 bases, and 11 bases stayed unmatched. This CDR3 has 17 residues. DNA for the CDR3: TGCGCCAGCAGTCACCGATCTAGCGGGAGTGTGAAAGATACGCAGTATTTT. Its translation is CASSHRSSGSVKDTQYF.

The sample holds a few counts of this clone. The chain's CDR3 is CASSPAAGGRTQYF. CDR3 in DNA: TGTGCCAGCAGCCCAGCGGCGGGGGGGCGGACCCAGTACTTC. The rearrangement uses TRBV7-2 and TRBJ2-5, with 9 bases identical to TRBD2. The V segment lost 5 bases and the J segment 7 bases; nucleotides outside the gene matches: 8. The CDR3 loop spans 14 amino acids. Germline CDR1 reads SGHTA; CDR2 reads FQGNSA.

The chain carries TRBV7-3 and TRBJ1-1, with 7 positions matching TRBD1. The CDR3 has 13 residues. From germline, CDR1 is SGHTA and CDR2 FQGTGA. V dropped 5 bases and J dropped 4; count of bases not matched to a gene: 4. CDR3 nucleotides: TGTGCCAGCAGCCTGTACAGGGGCACTGAAGCTTTCTTT. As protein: CASSLYRGTEAFF.

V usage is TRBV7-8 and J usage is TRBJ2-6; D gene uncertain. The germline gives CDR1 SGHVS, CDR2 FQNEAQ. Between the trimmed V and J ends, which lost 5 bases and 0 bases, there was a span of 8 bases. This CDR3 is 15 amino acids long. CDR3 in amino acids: CASSPSSSGANVLTF. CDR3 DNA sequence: TGTGCCAGCAGCCCCTCTAGCTCTGGGGCCAACGTCCTGACTTTC.

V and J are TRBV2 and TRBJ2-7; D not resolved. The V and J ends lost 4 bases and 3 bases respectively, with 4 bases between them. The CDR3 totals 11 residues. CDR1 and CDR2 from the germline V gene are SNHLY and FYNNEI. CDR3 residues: CASSARYEQYF. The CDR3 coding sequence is TGTGCCAGCAGTGCCCGCTACGAGCAGTACTTC.

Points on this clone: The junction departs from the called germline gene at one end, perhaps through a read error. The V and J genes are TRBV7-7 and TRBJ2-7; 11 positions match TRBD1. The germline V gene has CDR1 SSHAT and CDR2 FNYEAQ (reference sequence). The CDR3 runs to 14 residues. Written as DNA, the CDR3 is TGTGCTAGCAGCCCGGGGACAGGGGGAGGCGAGCAGTACTTC. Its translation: CASSPGTGGGEQYF. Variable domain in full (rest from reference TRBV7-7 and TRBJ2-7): GAGVSQSPRYKVTKRGQDVTLRCDPISSHATLYWYQQALGQGPEFLTYFNYEAQPDKSGLPSDRFSAERPEGSISTLTIQRTEQRDSAMYRCASSPGTGGGEQYFGPGTRLTVT.

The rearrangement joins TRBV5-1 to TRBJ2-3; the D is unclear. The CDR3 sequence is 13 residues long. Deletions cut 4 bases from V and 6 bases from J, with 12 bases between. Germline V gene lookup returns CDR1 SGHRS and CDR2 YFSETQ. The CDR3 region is CASSPISLDTQYF. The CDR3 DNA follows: TGCGCCAGCAGCCCGATTTCTTTGGATACGCAGTATTTT.

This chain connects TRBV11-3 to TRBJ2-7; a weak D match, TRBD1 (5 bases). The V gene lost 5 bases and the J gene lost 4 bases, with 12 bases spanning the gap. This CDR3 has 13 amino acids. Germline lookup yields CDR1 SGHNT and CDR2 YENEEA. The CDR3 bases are TGTGCCAGCAGCACAGGCCCCCAATACGAGCAGTACTTC. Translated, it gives CASSTGPQYEQYF.

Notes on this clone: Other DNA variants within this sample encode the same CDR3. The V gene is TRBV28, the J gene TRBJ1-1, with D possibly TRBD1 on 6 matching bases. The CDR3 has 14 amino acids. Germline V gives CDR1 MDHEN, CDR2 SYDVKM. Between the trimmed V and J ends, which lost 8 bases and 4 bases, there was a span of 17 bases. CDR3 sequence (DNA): TGTGCCAGCTATGGTCTGGGGGCGCTCACTGAAGCTTTCTTT. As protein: CASYGLGALTEAFF. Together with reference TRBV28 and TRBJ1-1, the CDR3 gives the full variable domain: DVKVTQSSRYLVKRTGEKVFLECVQDMDHENMFWYRQDPGLGLRLIYFSYDVKMKEKGDIPEGYSVSREKKERFSLILESASTNQTSMYLCASYGLGALTEAFFGQGTRLTVV.

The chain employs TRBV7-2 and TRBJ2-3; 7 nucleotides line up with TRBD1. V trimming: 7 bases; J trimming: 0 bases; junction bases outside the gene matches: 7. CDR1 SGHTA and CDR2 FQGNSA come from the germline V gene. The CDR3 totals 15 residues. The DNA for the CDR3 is TGTGCCAGCACCAACAGGGGCATTAGCACAGATACGCAGTATTTT. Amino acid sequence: CASTNRGISTDTQYF. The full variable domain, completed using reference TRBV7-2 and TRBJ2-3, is GAGVSQSPSNKVTEKGKDVELRCDPISGHTALYWYRQSLGQGLEFLIYFQGNSAPDKSGLPSDRFSAERTGGSVSTLTIQRTQQEDSAVYLCASTNRGISTDTQYFGPGTRLTVL.

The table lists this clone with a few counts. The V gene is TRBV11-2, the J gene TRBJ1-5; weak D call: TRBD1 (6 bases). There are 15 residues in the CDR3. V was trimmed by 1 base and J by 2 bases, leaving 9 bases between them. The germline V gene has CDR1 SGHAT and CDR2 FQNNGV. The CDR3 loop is CASSLGGAGNQPQHF. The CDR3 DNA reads TGTGCCAGCAGCTTAGGGGGGGCCGGCAATCAGCCCCAGCATTTT.

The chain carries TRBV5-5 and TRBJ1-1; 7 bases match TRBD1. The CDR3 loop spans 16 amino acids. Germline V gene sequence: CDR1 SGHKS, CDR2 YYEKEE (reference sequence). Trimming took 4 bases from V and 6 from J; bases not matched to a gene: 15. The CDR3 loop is CASSGMTGIGPSEAFF. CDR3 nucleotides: TGTGCCAGCAGCGGAATGACAGGGATCGGACCCTCTGAAGCTTTCTTT. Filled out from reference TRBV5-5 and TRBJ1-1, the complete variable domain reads DAGVTQSPTHLIKTRGQQVTLRCSPISGHKSVSWYQQVLGQGPQFIFQYYEKEERGRGNFPDRFSARQFPNYSSELNVNALLLGDSALYLCASSGMTGIGPSEAFFGQGTRLTVV.

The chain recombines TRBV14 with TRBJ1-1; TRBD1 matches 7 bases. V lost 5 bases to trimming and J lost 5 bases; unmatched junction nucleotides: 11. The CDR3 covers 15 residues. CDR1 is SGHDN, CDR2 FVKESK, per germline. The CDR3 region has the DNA TGTGCCAGCAGCAATTTGGGACAGATGGGGACTGAAGCTTTCTTT. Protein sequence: CASSNLGQMGTEAFF.